The next 20 T cell receptor beta chains were all read from a single sample in a study of blood T cell repertoires in COVID-19. Clones were sequenced by immunoSEQ multiplex PCR, and TCRdb holds only the in-frame ones, with some missing. The sample has about 290,000 clones, 75% to 90% seen once. Sequenced input: peripheral blood. The receptors stem from a man aged 35 to 55 with acute or convalescent COVID-19.

This clone occurred once. The genes are TRBV7-8 and TRBJ1-2, with 7 bases lining up with TRBD1. Germline-derived CDR1 and CDR2 are SGHVS and FQNEAQ. This CDR3 is 14 amino acids long. The V segment lost 3 bases and the J segment 2 bases; nucleotides outside the gene matches: 3. The CDR3: CASSFSTGNYGYTF. For the CDR3, the DNA is TGTGCCAGCAGCTTTTCGACAGGGAACTATGGCTACACCTTC.

The chain carries TRBV6-5 and TRBJ2-1; 11 bases align to TRBD1. The CDR3 is made up of 14 amino acids. Germline CDR1 and CDR2: MNHEY and SVGAGI. J was trimmed by 6 bases and V by 6 bases; bases with no gene match: 4. CDR3 in amino acids: CASSPGTGGNEQFF. CDR3 in DNA: TGTGCCAGCAGCCCCGGGACAGGGGGCAATGAGCAGTTCTTC.

This sequence joins TRBV6-5 and TRBJ2-2; 7 bases map to TRBD1. Germline V lookup: CDR1 MNHEY, CDR2 SVGAGI. The CDR3 totals 16 residues. Trimming removed 0 bases from V and 5 bases from J; junction bases left unmatched: 6. The CDR3 loop is CASSYSTGRKTGELFF. Here the CDR3 DNA reads TGTGCCAGCAGTTACTCGACAGGGCGGAAGACCGGGGAGCTGTTTTTT.

The chain couples TRBV3-1 (or the pseudogene TRBV3-2) to TRBJ1-2; D is possibly TRBD1 (5 bases). Germline lookup yields CDR1 LGHDT and CDR2 YNNKEL (reference sequence). The V end lost 9 bases, the J end lost 8 bases, and 16 bases lay between the germline ends. CDR3 length: 12 amino acids. CDR3 sequence reads: CASGMGGRGYTF. The DNA of the CDR3 is TGTGCCAGTGGGATGGGGGGGAGAGGCTACACCTTC.

The chain joins TRBV11-2 to TRBJ2-7; D ambiguous. V gave up 4 bases and J gave up 2 bases, with 9 bases separating them. The CDR3 is made up of 13 amino acids. The germline V gene encodes CDR1 SGHAT and CDR2 FQNNGV. The CDR3 here is CASSSVRTYEQYF. In nucleotides, the CDR3 is TGTGCCAGCAGCTCAGTAAGAACCTACGAGCAGTACTTC. The variable domain in full, completed from reference TRBV11-2 and TRBJ2-7, reads EAGVAQSPRYKIIEKRQSVAFWCNPISGHATLYWYQQILGQGPKLLIQFQNNGVVDDSQLPKDRFSAERLKGVDSTLKIQPAKLEDSAVYLCASSSVRTYEQYFGPGTRLTVT.

The CDR3: CASGDRARNSPLHF. In nucleotides, the CDR3 is TGTGCCAGCGGAGACAGGGCCCGAAATTCACCCCTCCACTTT. The genes are TRBV7-9 and TRBJ1-6, with TRBD1 matching 7 bases. The CDR3 spans 14 residues. The ends lost 8 bases at V and 7 bases at J; junction bases unmatched: 8. Germline CDR1 and CDR2: SEHNR and FQNEAQ (reference sequence).

This chain connects TRBV24-1 to TRBJ2-2; a weak D match, TRBD1 (5 bases). The germline V and J ends were trimmed by 4 bases and 0 bases, with 11 bases remaining between them. Germline loops: CDR1 KGHDR, CDR2 SFDVKD. The CDR3 length is 16 residues. The CDR3 reads CATSEQALSNTGELFF. In DNA, the CDR3 is TGTGCCACCAGTGAACAGGCCCTCTCGAACACCGGGGAGCTGTTTTTT.

The chain has TRBV24-1 and TRBJ2-7, with D maybe TRBD1 (6 bases). Germline V gives CDR1 KGHDR, CDR2 SFDVKD. The CDR3 has 14 amino acids. V was clipped by 7 bases and J by 2 bases, with 14 bases between them. The CDR3 coding sequence is TGTGCCACCAGCACTGAACAGGGCCCCTACGAGCAGTACTTC. Amino acids: CATSTEQGPYEQYF.

The chain joins TRBV11-2 to TRBJ2-7, with D tentatively TRBD2 (6 bases). The CDR3 has 14 amino acids. CDR1 is SGHAT and CDR2 is FQNNGV in the germline V gene. The ends were cut back, 7 bases at V and 7 bases at J, with 20 bases in the middle. The CDR3 reads CASTPPGLIKEQYF. In DNA, the CDR3 is TGTGCCAGCACCCCCCCGGGACTGATTAAGGAGCAGTACTTC.

This chain connects TRBV5-6 to TRBJ1-2; D is perhaps TRBD1 (6 bases). CDR3 length: 14 residues. V lost 4 bases and J lost 5, with 15 bases in between. Germline V gene data show CDR1 as SGHDT and CDR2 as YYEEEE. The CDR3 nucleotides read TGTGCCAGCAGCCACCCCGGGACAAAGTATGGCTACACCTTC. Protein: CASSHPGTKYGYTF. Using reference TRBV5-6 and TRBJ1-2 for the parts outside the CDR3, the full variable domain is DAGVTQSPTHLIKTRGQQVTLRCSPKSGHDTVSWYQQALGQGPQFIFQYYEEEERQRGNFPDRFSGHQFPNYSSELNVNALLLGDSALYLCASSHPGTKYGYTFGSGTRLTVV.

This clone was seen just once. The CDR3 loop is CASSPVQQGINEKLFF. The CDR3 DNA reads TGTGCCAGCTCACCAGTACAACAGGGAATTAATGAAAAACTGTTTTTT. V gene TRBV18 combines with J gene TRBJ1-4, with a weak D call TRBD1 (6 bases). With 2 bases removed from V and 4 bases from J, the gap between germline ends came to 14 bases. This CDR3 is built from 16 residues. CDR1 is KGHSH, CDR2 LQKENI, per germline.

This clone showed up just once. CDR3 coding DNA: TGTGCCAGCAGCTTACCCACCAGGATCACAGATACGCAGTATTTT. This gives the protein CASSLPTRITDTQYF. V and J are TRBV11-3 and TRBJ2-3; D is unresolved. V lost 2 bases and J lost 2, with 11 bases in between. This CDR3 has 15 amino acids. Germline V gene lookup returns CDR1 SGHNT and CDR2 YENEEA.

This clone was seen only a few times. The chain recombines TRBV27 with TRBJ2-1; 9 bases line up with TRBD1. V lost 4 bases and J lost 7; bases outside the gene matches: 5. CDR1 is MNHEY, CDR2 SMNVEV, per germline (reference sequence). The CDR3 spans 14 residues. The CDR3 is CASSSGQGSNEQFF. CDR3 DNA: TGTGCCAGCAGTTCCGGACAGGGGTCTAATGAGCAGTTCTTC.

About this clone: An end of the junction does not agree with germline; a read error may underlie this. Here the CDR3 DNA reads TGTGCCAGCAGCTTAACAGCCCAACAGGTCTTC. Its protein is CASSLTAQQVF. This rearrangement joins TRBV7-2 to TRBJ2-7, with D perhaps TRBD1 (5 bases). The CDR3 extends over 11 amino acids. Germline CDR1 is SGHTA and CDR2 is FQGNSA. Full variable domain (outside the CDR3, taken from reference TRBV7-2 and TRBJ2-7): GAGVSQSPSNKVTEKGKDVELRCDPISGHTALYWYRQSLGQGLEFLIYFQGNSAPDKSGLPSDRFSAERTGGSVSTLTIQRTQQEDSAVYLCASSLTAQQVFGPGTRLTVT.

The chain joins TRBV5-4 to TRBJ2-4; 7 bases match TRBD1. Trimming took 2 bases from V and 8 from J; bases not matched to a gene: 7. The CDR3 has 14 residues. Germline V gives CDR1 SGHNT, CDR2 YYREEE (reference sequence). Here the CDR3 reads CASSFPAQGDIQYF. CDR3 DNA: TGTGCCAGCAGCTTCCCGGCGCAGGGGGACATTCAGTACTTC. Full variable domain (remainder filled in from reference TRBV5-4 and TRBJ2-4): ETGVTQSPTHLIKTRGQQVTLRCSSQSGHNTVSWYQQALGQGPQFIFQYYREEENGRGNFPPRFSGLQFPNYSSELNVNALELDDSALYLCASSFPAQGDIQYFGAGTRLSVL.

V is TRBV5-1 and J is TRBJ1-1; D not resolved. The CDR3 runs to 14 residues. Germline CDR1 reads SGHRS; CDR2 reads YFSETQ. The germline V and J ends were trimmed by 2 bases and 1 base, with 9 bases remaining between them. In nucleotides, the CDR3 is TGCGCCAGCAGCTTTCAGGAGGGGAACACTGAAGCTTTCTTT. Translated, it gives CASSFQEGNTEAFF. Full variable domain (rest looked up from reference TRBV5-1 and TRBJ1-1): KAGVTQTPRYLIKTRGQQVTLSCSPISGHRSVSWYQQTPGQGLQFLFEYFSETQRNKGNFPGRFSGRQFSNSRSEMNVSTLELGDSALYLCASSFQEGNTEAFFGQGTRLTVV.

V usage is TRBV5-6 and J usage is TRBJ2-2; D may be TRBD1 (5 bases). The V end was cut by 2 bases, the J end by 0 bases, with 14 bases between. CDR3 length equals 17 residues. CDR1 SGHDT and CDR2 YYEEEE come from the germline V gene. The CDR3 region has the DNA TGTGCCAGCAGCTTCTGGGTTTTGGGGCCGAACACCGGGGAGCTGTTTTTT. Translation: CASSFWVLGPNTGELFF.

This chain connects TRBV4-2 to TRBJ1-3; D not resolved. The germline V gene encodes CDR1 LGHNA and CDR2 YNFKEQ. This CDR3 has 16 amino acids. The V gene lost 3 bases and the J gene lost 0 bases, with 12 bases spanning the gap. The CDR3 nucleotides read TGTGCCAGCAGCCACTCCCCAGGAGGCTCTGGAAACACCATATATTTT. The encoded protein is CASSHSPGGSGNTIYF.

V gene TRBV5-1 combines with J gene TRBJ1-3, with 7 bases identical to TRBD1. The trim removed 4 bases at V and 2 bases at J, leaving 3 bases unmatched. This CDR3 has 14 amino acids. Germline V gives CDR1 SGHRS, CDR2 YFSETQ. The CDR3 here is CASSRGQAGNTIYF. The CDR3 DNA is TGCGCCAGCAGCCGTGGACAGGCTGGAAACACCATATATTTT.

The V call is TRBV24-1, the J call TRBJ1-3, with D perhaps matching TRBD1 (6 bases). Between the trimmed V and J ends, which lost 3 bases and 4 bases, there was a span of 9 bases. Looked up from germline, CDR1 is KGHDR and CDR2 is SFDVKD. The CDR3 covers 14 residues. This CDR3 reads CATSDPGTGNTIYF. CDR3 in DNA: TGTGCCACCAGTGATCCCGGGACAGGAAACACCATATATTTT.